The 16 T cell receptor beta chains reported below all come from one sample, sequenced in a study of CD8 T cells in Susac syndrome. An amount of RNA that ranged from roughly 0.5 to 1 ug was reverse transcribed with random hexamers. Each CDR3 protein is one row after TCRdb ran MiXCR on the immunoSEQ multiplex PCR reads. The sample shows 70,000 to 100,000 distinct CDR3 sequences, about 96% of them seen only once. Sequenced material: CD8+ T cells from PBMCs. The receptor set was obtained from a human donor with Susac syndrome.

This sequence joins TRBV11-1 and TRBJ1-1; the D is unclear. The CDR3 is 13 amino acids. Germline V lookup: CDR1 SGHAT, CDR2 FQDESV (reference sequence). V lost 5 bases and J 7 bases, leaving 14 bases between the germline ends. CDR3 DNA sequence: TGTGCCAGCAGCCGAGGACGGAGTTTTGAAGCTTTCTTT. It codes for CASSRGRSFEAFF.

The genes are TRBV15 and TRBJ2-7; D is undetermined. The germline V gene encodes CDR1 LNHNV and CDR2 YYDKDF (reference sequence). V was clipped by 6 bases and J by 3 bases, with 12 bases between them. This CDR3 is 13 amino acids long. CDR3 in DNA: TGTGCCACCAGTTCGGAAGGACGCTACGAGCAGTACTTC. Its protein is CATSSEGRYEQYF.

The rearrangement joins TRBV19 to TRBJ2-7, with 7 bases aligning to TRBD2. Germline loops: CDR1 LNHDA, CDR2 SQIVND (reference sequence). This CDR3 has 14 amino acids. The V gene end was trimmed by 5 bases and the J gene end by 5 bases; junction bases not matched to a gene: 9. The CDR3 protein is CASSATGGIDEQYF. The CDR3 DNA is TGTGCCAGTAGTGCCACGGGGGGAATTGACGAGCAGTACTTC.

The CDR3 spells CATSRDRASTDTQYF. For the CDR3, the DNA is TGTGCCACCAGCAGAGATCGAGCCTCCACAGATACGCAGTATTTT. The chain is built from TRBV15 and TRBJ2-3; D unclear. The CDR3 covers 15 residues. Trimming pared 0 bases from V and 2 bases from J, leaving 9 bases between. CDR1 and CDR2 from the germline V gene are LNHNV and YYDKDF (reference sequence).

The chain is built from TRBV27 and TRBJ1-4; TRBD1 aligns across 9 bases. The CDR3 has 14 residues. The ends lost 6 bases at V and 5 bases at J; junction bases unmatched: 4. CDR1 is MNHEY and CDR2 is SMNVEV in the germline V gene (reference sequence). The CDR3 protein is CASRTGGGNEKLFF. As DNA, the CDR3 is TGTGCCAGCAGAACAGGGGGCGGGAATGAAAAACTGTTTTTT.

CDR3 in amino acids: CASSPWTERDMKAFF. The CDR3 nucleotides read TGTGCCAGCAGTCCGTGGACAGAAAGGGATATGAAAGCTTTCTTT. The V call is TRBV12-3 or TRBV12-4, the J call TRBJ1-1; weak D call: TRBD1 (6 bases). The CDR3 runs to 15 residues. The V end lost 5 bases, the J end lost 9 bases, and 22 bases lay between the germline ends.

The chain is built from TRBV7-2 and TRBJ2-5; no definite D call. Germline CDR1 is SGHTA and CDR2 is FQGNSA. The CDR3 runs 16 residues. Trimming stripped 1 base from V and 4 bases from J, with 16 bases between. The CDR3 reads CASSLVRTDKRETQYF. The DNA of the CDR3 is TGTGCCAGCAGCTTAGTCAGAACCGACAAGAGAGAGACCCAGTACTTC.

In nucleotides, the CDR3 is TGCGCCAGCAGCCAAGATCCCACAGGGGGCCAAGAGACCCAGTACTTC. Its protein product is CASSQDPTGGQETQYF. V gene TRBV4-3 combines with J gene TRBJ2-5; TRBD1 agrees at 8 bases. This CDR3 spans 16 amino acids. The V gene end was trimmed by 0 bases and the J gene end by 1 base; junction bases not matched to a gene: 4. The germline CDR1 and CDR2 sequences are LGHNA and YSLEER.

The chain carries TRBV12-3 or TRBV12-4 and TRBJ1-2; D might be TRBD1 (5 bases). V was cut by 3 bases and J by 6 bases, with 11 bases left in between. This CDR3 has 13 residues. This CDR3 is CASSLRGGDGYTF. The CDR3 bases are TGTGCCAGCAGTTTGCGGGGGGGGGATGGCTACACCTTC.

The chain employs TRBV30 and TRBJ2-3, with D perhaps matching TRBD1 (6 bases). Germline values: CDR1 GTSNPN, CDR2 SVGIG (reference sequence). Trimming removed 0 bases from V and 0 bases from J, with 13 bases in between. The CDR3 is 16 residues long. CDR3 sequence (DNA): TGTGCCTGGAGTGTACGCGCAGGGGTTAGCACAGATACGCAGTATTTT. Residues: CAWSVRAGVSTDTQYF.

The V call is TRBV30, the J call TRBJ1-1; 7 bases map to TRBD1. V lost 2 bases and J lost 1; bases outside the gene matches: 7. CDR3 length: 15 amino acids. Germline CDR1 and CDR2: GTSNPN and SVGIG (reference sequence). CDR3 sequence: CAWSTQGGKNTEAFF. CDR3 nucleotides: TGTGCCTGGAGTACCCAGGGGGGAAAGAACACTGAAGCTTTCTTT.

Here the CDR3 DNA reads TGCGCCAGCAGCCAACTACACTCGAACACTGAAGCTTTCTTT. It is translated as CASSQLHSNTEAFF. The chain carries TRBV4-3 and TRBJ1-1; D is unresolved. CDR1 is LGHNA and CDR2 is YSLEER in the germline V gene. CDR3 length: 14 residues. V lost 2 bases to trimming and J lost 1 base, with 8 bases between them.

The chain combines TRBV7-9 with TRBJ1-2, with D uncertain. The CDR3 is made up of 15 amino acids. CDR1 is SEHNR and CDR2 is FQNEAQ in the germline V gene (reference sequence). The ends were cut back, 4 bases at V and 4 bases at J, with 16 bases in the middle. The CDR3 region is CASSSPPTQIYGYTF. The CDR3 bases are TGTGCCAGCAGCTCCCCTCCTACCCAAATCTATGGCTACACCTTC.

The chain couples TRBV20-1 to TRBJ2-3; 8 bases line up with TRBD1. Germline V lookup: CDR1 DFQATT, CDR2 SNEGSKA (reference sequence). The CDR3 loop spans 15 amino acids. Trimming cost V 2 bases and J 1 base; bases outside gene matches: 5. The CDR3 sequence is CSARPPTGGTDTQYF. CDR3 in DNA: TGCAGTGCTAGACCGCCGACAGGGGGCACAGATACGCAGTATTTT.

This clonotype was seen only once. The chain combines TRBV3-1 with TRBJ1-2; TRBD1 matches 7 bases. Per the germline V gene, CDR1 is LGHDT and CDR2 is YNNKEL (reference sequence). The CDR3 contains 13 residues. Losses at the gene ends were 5 bases for V and 8 bases for J; bases not matched to a gene: 8. For the CDR3, the DNA is TGTGCCAGCAGCGAACAGGGGATACTGGGCTACACCTTC. Translating gives CASSEQGILGYTF.

The gene calls are TRBV29-1 and TRBJ2-5; D remains unclear. CDR1 and CDR2 from the germline V gene are SQVTM and ANQGSEA. The CDR3 length is 13 residues. Trimming took 0 bases from V and 3 from J, leaving 8 bases between them. CDR3 loop: CSVEDGGKETQYF. The CDR3, as DNA: TGCAGCGTTGAAGACGGCGGCAAAGAGACCCAGTACTTC.